This T cell receptor beta chain was captured in a study of neurological immune-mediated disorders. One entry per CDR3 protein results from TCRdb running MiXCR on the 5' RACE reads. This sample has some 19,000 distinct CDR3 sequences, with approximately 15% found just once. A few counts support this clonotype. The sequencing sample was made of CD8+ T cells from blood. The clonotype was recovered from a woman younger than 35 with multiple sclerosis.

CDR3 amino acids: CASSLGGGGTEQYF. In nucleotides, the CDR3 is TGTGCCAGCAGCTTGGGAGGCGGGGGGACGGAGCAGTACTTC. The chain joins TRBV5-5 to TRBJ2-7; 8 bases match TRBD2. With V trimmed by 0 bases and J by 7 bases, 6 bases remained unmatched. There are 14 residues in the CDR3. Per germline, CDR1 SGHKS and CDR2 YYEKEE (reference sequence).